This is a list of T cell receptor beta chains from one sample in a study of blood T cell repertoires in COVID-19. Sequencing used immunoSEQ multiplex PCR; TCRdb keeps in-frame clones, though not all of them. The profile shows about 130,000 clones, 83% of them singletons. The sequenced material came from PBMCs or T cells enriched from blood (not recorded which). Source of these receptors: a man younger than 40 who had recovered from COVID-19. Each CDR3 is given with its conserved first and last residue. Fields, in order: D gene, J gene, V gene, clone size, CDR3 protein, CDR3 DNA. A D gene is named only where the DNA matches it firmly. Where a row states a size, it is once, few, many or the class of an expanded clone; other rows omit it.

TRBD1 | TRBJ1-6 | TRBV9 | - | CASSLRDSNNSPLHF | TGTGCCAGCAGCCTCCGGGACAGCAATAATTCACCCCTCCACTTT
TRBD1 | TRBJ1-2 | TRBV11-2 | - | CASSLAGTAYGYTF | TGTGCCAGCAGCTTAGCCGGGACAGCTTATGGCTACACCTTC
- | TRBJ1-5 | TRBV19 | - | CASSNHGGQPQHF | TGTGCCAGTAGTAATCACGGGGGGCAGCCCCAGCATTTT
TRBD1 | TRBJ1-6 | TRBV6-5 | - | CASSPGTGAHLPLHF | TGTGCCAGCAGTCCCGGGACAGGGGCTCATTTACCCCTCCACTTT
- | TRBJ2-7 | TRBV7-9 | - | CASSSGVSYEQYF | TGTGCCAGCAGCTCGGGGGTTTCCTACGAGCAGTACTTC
TRBD1 | TRBJ1-2 | TRBV5-6 | - | CASSFDRGDGYTF | TGTGCCAGCAGTTTTGACAGGGGTGACGGCTACACCTTC
- | TRBJ2-1 | TRBV5-1 | - | CASRGGRDSYNEQFF | TGCGCCAGCAGAGGGGGGAGGGACTCCTACAATGAGCAGTTCTTC
- | TRBJ1-6 | TRBV11-2 | - | CASSLGQDSPLHF | TGTGCCAGCAGCTTAGGTCAGGATTCACCCCTCCACTTT
- | TRBJ1-4 | TRBV7-2 | - | CASSLIAAGEKLFF | TGTGCCAGCAGCTTAATTGCCGCGGGTGAAAAACTGTTTTTT
- | TRBJ2-7 | TRBV2 | few | CASKQDVYEQYF | TGTGCCAGCAAACAGGATGTATACGAGCAGTACTTC
TRBD1 | TRBJ2-5 | TRBV7-9 | - | CASSWTGIETQYF | TGTGCCAGCAGCTGGACAGGGATAGAGACCCAGTACTTC
TRBD1 | TRBJ1-3 | TRBV19 | - | CASSIQGATGNTIYF | TGTGCCAGTAGTATACAGGGGGCAACTGGAAACACCATATATTTT
TRBD1 | TRBJ2-1 | TRBV2 | - | CASRVDRGLYNEQFF | TGTGCCAGCAGAGTGGACAGGGGACTCTACAATGAGCAGTTCTTC
- | TRBJ1-1 | TRBV2 | - | CASSEWRGAFF | TGTGCCAGCAGTGAGTGGCGCGGAGCTTTCTTT
TRBD1 | TRBJ2-2 | TRBV11-3 | once | CASSTGGGGTGELFF | TGTGCCAGCAGTACAGGGGGCGGTGGCACCGGGGAGCTGTTTTTT
TRBD1 | TRBJ2-2 | TRBV5-6 | once | CASSLGQGVGTGELFF | TGTGCCAGCAGCTTGGGACAGGGTGTGGGCACCGGGGAGCTGTTTTTT
- | TRBJ1-2 | TRBV4-1 | - | CASGAYGGYTF | TGCGCCAGCGGGGCCTATGGCGGCTACACCTTC
- | TRBJ1-5 | TRBV19 | - | CASSIDRYQPQHF | TGTGCCAGTAGTATAGACCGTTATCAGCCCCAGCATTTT
TRBD1 | TRBJ1-2 | TRBV27 | - | CASSPWTGTNYGYTF | TGTGCCAGCAGTCCCTGGACAGGGACAAACTATGGCTACACCTTC
- | TRBJ1-1 | TRBV9 | - | CASSVQEGEAFF | TGTGCCAGCAGCGTACAGGAGGGTGAAGCTTTCTTT
- | TRBJ2-5 | TRBV7-3 | - | CASSLTRGPGETQYF | TGTGCCAGCAGCTTAACACGAGGACCGGGGGAGACCCAGTACTTC
- | TRBJ1-1 | TRBV19 | - | CASSIWGVRTEAFF | TGTGCCAGTAGTATTTGGGGGGTAAGAACTGAAGCTTTCTTT
TRBD1 | TRBJ1-1 | TRBV29-1 | - | CSVEDVGTGNTEAFF | TGCAGCGTTGAAGATGTGGGGACAGGGAACACTGAAGCTTTCTTT
- | TRBJ1-4 | TRBV7-9 | - | CASSIRAGNEKLFF | TGTGCCAGCAGCATTCGGGCGGGTAATGAAAAACTGTTTTTT
TRBD1 | TRBJ1-6 | TRBV18 | - | CASSPMTGQSPLHF | TGTGCCAGCTCACCAATGACAGGGCAATCACCCCTCCACTTT
TRBD1 | TRBJ1-1 | TRBV6-2/TRBV6-3 | - | CASSPTNRGIWTEAFF | TGTGCCAGCAGCCCGACCAACAGGGGAATTTGGACTGAAGCTTTCTTT
- | TRBJ2-7 | TRBV11-1 | - | CASSGETGLTAYEQYF | TGTGCCAGCAGCGGGGAAACGGGACTCACCGCCTACGAGCAGTACTTC
- | TRBJ1-2 | TRBV30 | - | CASEPTRNYGYTF | TGTGCCTCCGAGCCGACTCGTAACTATGGCTACACCTTC
- | TRBJ1-6 | TRBV7-2 | once | CASNSRIGNSPLHF | TGTGCCAGCAACTCCCGGATCGGGAATTCACCCCTCCACTTT
- | TRBJ1-3 | TRBV9 | - | CASSVEGSSGNTIYF | TGTGCCAGCAGCGTAGAAGGGAGCTCTGGAAACACCATATATTTT
- | TRBJ2-4 | TRBV6-2/TRBV6-3 | few | CASSYSRNIQYF | TGTGCCAGCAGTTACTCCCGAAACATTCAGTACTTC
TRBD1 | TRBJ2-1 | TRBV10-3 | - | CAISESGTGTFNEQFF | TGTGCCATCAGTGAGTCTGGGACAGGGACATTCAATGAGCAGTTCTTC
TRBD2 | TRBJ2-2 | TRBV19 | - | CASSALAGATGELFF | TGTGCCAGTAGTGCCCTAGCGGGAGCCACCGGGGAGCTGTTTTTT
- | TRBJ1-2 | TRBV7-3 | few | CASSLASGVGYTF | TGTGCCAGCAGCTTAGCGTCGGGGGTTGGCTACACCTTC
- | TRBJ1-1 | TRBV18 | - | CASSLQGTEAFF | TGTGCCAGCTCGCTACAGGGCACTGAAGCTTTCTTT
TRBD2 | TRBJ2-1 | TRBV10-3 | - | CAISESSGGTYNEQFF | TGTGCCATCAGTGAGTCCAGCGGGGGAACCTACAATGAGCAGTTCTTC
TRBD1 | TRBJ1-2 | TRBV6-5 | - | CASSRDSKSGYTF | TGTGCCAGCAGCAGGGACAGCAAGTCTGGCTACACCTTC
- | TRBJ1-1 | TRBV11-2 | - | CASSPRTRNTEAFF | TGTGCCAGCAGCCCCCGGACAAGGAACACTGAAGCTTTCTTT
TRBD1 | TRBJ2-5 | TRBV18 | - | CASSPDRGVIETQYF | TGTGCCAGCTCACCGGACAGGGGGGTTATAGAGACCCAGTACTTC
TRBD2 | TRBJ2-3 | TRBV2 | - | CASSARSGPSTDTQYF | TGTGCCAGCAGCGCCCGTAGCGGGCCTAGCACAGATACGCAGTATTTT
- | TRBJ2-1 | TRBV12-5 | once | CASGFVLVAWDEQFF | TGTGCTAGTGGTTTTGTATTGGTAGCCTGGGATGAGCAGTTCTTC
- | TRBJ1-5 | TRBV5-1 | - | CASSLAGGAGNQPQHF | TGCGCCAGCAGCTTGGCGGGGGGGGCTGGCAATCAGCCCCAGCATTTT
TRBD2 | TRBJ2-2 | TRBV5-1 | - | CASSSGTSAGELFF | TGCGCCAGCAGTTCCGGGACTAGCGCCGGGGAGCTGTTTTTT
- | TRBJ2-6 | TRBV27 | - | CASRQGQPGANVLTF | TGTGCCAGCAGGCAAGGACAACCTGGGGCCAACGTCCTGACTTTC
- | TRBJ1-3 | TRBV5-1 | - | CASTQQGPSSGNTIYF | TGCGCCAGCACCCAACAGGGCCCGAGCTCTGGAAACACCATATATTTT
- | TRBJ1-5 | TRBV30 | once | CAWSVNGVGQPQHF | TGTGCCTGGAGTGTAAACGGGGTAGGGCAGCCCCAGCATTTT